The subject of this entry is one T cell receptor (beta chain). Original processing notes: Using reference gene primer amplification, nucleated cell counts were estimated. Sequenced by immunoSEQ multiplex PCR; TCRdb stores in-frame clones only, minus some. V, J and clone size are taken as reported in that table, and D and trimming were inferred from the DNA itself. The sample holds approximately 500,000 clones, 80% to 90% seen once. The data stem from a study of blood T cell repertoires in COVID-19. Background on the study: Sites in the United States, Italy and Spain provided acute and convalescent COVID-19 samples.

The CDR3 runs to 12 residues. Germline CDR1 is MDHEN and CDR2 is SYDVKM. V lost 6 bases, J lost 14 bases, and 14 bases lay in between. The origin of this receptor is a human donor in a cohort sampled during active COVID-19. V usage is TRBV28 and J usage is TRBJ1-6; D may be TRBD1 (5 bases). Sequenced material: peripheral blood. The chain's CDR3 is CASRGGRESLHF. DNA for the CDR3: TGTGCCAGCAGGGGGGGAAGGGAATCCCTCCACTTT.